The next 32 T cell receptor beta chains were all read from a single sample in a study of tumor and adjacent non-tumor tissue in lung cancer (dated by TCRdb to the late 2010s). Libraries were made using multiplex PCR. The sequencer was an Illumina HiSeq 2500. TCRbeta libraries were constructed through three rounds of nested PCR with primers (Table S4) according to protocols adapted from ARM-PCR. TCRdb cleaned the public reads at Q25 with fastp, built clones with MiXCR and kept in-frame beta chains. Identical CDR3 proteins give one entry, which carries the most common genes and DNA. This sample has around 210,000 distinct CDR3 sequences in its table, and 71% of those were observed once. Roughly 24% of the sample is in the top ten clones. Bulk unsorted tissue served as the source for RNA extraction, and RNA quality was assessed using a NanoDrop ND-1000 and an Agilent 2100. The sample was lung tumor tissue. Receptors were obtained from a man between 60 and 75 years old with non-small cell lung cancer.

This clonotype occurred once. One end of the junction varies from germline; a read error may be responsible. The CDR3 loop reads CSASSLAGGGETRYF. The CDR3 region has the DNA TGCAGTGCTAGTTCACTAGCGGGGGGTGGCGAGACCCGGTACTTC. The chain uses TRBV20-1 and TRBJ2-5, with TRBD2 matching 12 bases. This CDR3 contains 15 residues. Germline assignment: CDR1 DFQATT and CDR2 SNEGSKA (reference sequence).

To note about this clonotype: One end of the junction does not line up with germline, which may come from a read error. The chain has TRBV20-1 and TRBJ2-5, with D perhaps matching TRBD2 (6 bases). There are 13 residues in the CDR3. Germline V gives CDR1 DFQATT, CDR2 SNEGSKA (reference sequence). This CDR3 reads CSTSGLIQETQCF. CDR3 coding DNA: TGCAGTACAAGCGGACTAATCCAAGAGACCCAGTGCTTC.

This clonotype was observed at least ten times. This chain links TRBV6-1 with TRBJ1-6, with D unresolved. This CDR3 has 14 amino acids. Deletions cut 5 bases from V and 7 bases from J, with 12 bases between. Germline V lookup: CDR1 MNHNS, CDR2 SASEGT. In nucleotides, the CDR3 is TGTGCCAGCAGTTCCACGGCCTCGAATTCACCCCTCCACTTT. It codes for CASSSTASNSPLHF.

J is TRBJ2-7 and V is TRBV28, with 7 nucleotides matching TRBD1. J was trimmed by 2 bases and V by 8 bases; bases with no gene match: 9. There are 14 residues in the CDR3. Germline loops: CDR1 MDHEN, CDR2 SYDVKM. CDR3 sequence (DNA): TGTGCCAGCGGAATGACAGGGACAACCTACGAGCAGTACTTC. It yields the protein CASGMTGTTYEQYF.

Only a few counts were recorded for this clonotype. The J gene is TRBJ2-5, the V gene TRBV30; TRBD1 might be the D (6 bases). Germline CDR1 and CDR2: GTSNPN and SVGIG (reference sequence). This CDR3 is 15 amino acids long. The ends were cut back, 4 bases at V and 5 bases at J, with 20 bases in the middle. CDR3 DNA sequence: TGTGCCTGGAACCGTGGGGGACAATCGGCGGAGACCCAGTACTTC. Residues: CAWNRGGQSAETQYF.

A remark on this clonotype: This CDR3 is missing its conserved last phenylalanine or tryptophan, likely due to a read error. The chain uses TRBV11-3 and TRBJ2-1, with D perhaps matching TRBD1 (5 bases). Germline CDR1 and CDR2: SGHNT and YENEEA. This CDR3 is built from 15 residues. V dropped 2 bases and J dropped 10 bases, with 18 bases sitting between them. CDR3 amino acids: CASSLYGAAFNEQFS. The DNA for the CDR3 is TGTGCCAGCAGCTTATATGGGGCGGCCTTCAACGAGCAGTTCTCC.

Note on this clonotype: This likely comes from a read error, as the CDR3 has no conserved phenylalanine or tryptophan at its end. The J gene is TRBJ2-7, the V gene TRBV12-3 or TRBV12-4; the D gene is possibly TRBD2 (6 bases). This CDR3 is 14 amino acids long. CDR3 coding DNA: TGTGCCAACAGTTGGAGGACTACCCTATATGAGCAGTACCTC. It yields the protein CANSWRTTLYEQYL.

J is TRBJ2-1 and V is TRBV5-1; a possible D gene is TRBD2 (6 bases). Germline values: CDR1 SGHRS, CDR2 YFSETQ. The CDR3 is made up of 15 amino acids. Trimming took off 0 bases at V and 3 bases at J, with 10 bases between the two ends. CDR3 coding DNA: TGCGCCAGCAGCTTGGATGCGGGAATCTACAATGAGCAGTTCTTC. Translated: CASSLDAGIYNEQFF.

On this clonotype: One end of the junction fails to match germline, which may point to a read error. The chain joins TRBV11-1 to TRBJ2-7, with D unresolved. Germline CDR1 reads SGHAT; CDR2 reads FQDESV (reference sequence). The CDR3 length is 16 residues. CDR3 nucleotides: TGTACCAGCAGCTTATCGATTCGTGCCAACTCCTACGAGCAGTACTTC. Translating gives CTSSLSIRANSYEQYF.

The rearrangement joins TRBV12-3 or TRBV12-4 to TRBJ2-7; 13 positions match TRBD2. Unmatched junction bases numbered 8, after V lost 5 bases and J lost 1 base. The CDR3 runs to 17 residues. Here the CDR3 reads CASSTGLAGVVSYEQYF. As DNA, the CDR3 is TGTGCCAGCAGTACCGGACTAGCGGGAGTGGTTTCCTACGAGCAGTACTTC.

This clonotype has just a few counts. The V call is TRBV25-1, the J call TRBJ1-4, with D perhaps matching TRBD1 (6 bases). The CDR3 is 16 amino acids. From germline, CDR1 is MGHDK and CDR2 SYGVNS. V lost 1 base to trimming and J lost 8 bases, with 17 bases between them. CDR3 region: CASSELKHTGNEKLFF. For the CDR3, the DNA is TGTGCCAGCAGTGAATTAAAACACACAGGGAACGAAAAACTGTTTTTT.

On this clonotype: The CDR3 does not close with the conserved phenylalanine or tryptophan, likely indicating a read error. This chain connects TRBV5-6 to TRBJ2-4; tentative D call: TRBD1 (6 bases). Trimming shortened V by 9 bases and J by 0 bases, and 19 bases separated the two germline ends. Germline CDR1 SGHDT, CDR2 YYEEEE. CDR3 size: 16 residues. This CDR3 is CAIGFRTALAKNIQYY. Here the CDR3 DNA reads TGTGCCATCGGTTTTAGGACAGCCTTAGCCAAAAACATTCAGTACTAC.

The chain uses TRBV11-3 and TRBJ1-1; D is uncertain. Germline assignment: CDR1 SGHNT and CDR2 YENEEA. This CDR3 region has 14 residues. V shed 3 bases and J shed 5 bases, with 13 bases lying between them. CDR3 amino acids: CASSLEHGNTEAFF. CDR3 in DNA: TGTGCCAGCAGCTTGGAGCATGGGAATACTGAAGCTTTCTTT.

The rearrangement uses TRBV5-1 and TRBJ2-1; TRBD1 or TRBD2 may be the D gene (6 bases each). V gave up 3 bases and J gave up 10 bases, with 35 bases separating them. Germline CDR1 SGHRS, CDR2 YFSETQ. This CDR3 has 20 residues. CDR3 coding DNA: TGCGCCAGCAGCTCCCCCGGGCCCAGTAATATCGGAATAGGGGGGCGGGAGCAGTTCTTC. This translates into CASSSPGPSNIGIGGREQFF.

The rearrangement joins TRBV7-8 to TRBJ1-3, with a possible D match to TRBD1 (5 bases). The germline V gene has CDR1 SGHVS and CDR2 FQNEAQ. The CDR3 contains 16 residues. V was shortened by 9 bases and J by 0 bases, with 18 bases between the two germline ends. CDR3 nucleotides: TGTGCCAGAAGCCTACGGACATCATTCTCTGGAAACACCATATATTTT. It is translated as CARSLRTSFSGNTIYF.

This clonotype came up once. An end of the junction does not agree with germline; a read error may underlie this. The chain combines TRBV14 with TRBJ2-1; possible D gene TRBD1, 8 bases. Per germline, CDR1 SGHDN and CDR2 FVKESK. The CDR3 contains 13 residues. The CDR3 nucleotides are TGTGCCTGCAGCCAACAGGGGGGGAATGAGCAGTTCTTC. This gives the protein CACSQQGGNEQFF.

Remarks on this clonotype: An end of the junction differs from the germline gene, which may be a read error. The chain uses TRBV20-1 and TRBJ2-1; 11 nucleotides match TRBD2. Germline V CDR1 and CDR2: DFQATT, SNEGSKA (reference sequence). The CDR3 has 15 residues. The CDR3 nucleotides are TGCAGTGCTATAATAGCGGGAGGGCCTTACAGTGAGCAGTTCTTC. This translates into CSAIIAGGPYSEQFF.

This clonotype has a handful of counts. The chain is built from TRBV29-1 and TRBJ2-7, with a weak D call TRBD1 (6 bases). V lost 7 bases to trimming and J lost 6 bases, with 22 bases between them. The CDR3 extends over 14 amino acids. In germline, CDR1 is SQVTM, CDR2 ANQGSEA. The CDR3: CSAQPGTRGLEQYF. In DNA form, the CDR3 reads TGCAGCGCCCAACCAGGGACAAGGGGCCTCGAGCAGTACTTC.

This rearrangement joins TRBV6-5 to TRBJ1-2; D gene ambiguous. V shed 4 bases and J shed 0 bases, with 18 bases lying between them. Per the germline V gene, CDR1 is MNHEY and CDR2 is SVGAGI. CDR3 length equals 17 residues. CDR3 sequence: CASSSPGRKATNYGYTF. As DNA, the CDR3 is TGTGCCAGCAGTTCACCTGGACGGAAAGCAACTAACTATGGCTACACCTTC.

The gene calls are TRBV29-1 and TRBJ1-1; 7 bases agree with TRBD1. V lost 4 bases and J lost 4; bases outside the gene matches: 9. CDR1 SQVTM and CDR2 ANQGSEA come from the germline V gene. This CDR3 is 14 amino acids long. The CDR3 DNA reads TGCAGCGTTGCAGGGGGAGCCACGAGCACTGAAGCTTTCTTT. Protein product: CSVAGGATSTEAFF.

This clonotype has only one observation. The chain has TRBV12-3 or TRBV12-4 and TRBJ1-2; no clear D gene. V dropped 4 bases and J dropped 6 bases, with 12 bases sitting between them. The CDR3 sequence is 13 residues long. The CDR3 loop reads CASSWCEGNGYTF. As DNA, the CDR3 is TGTGCCAGCAGTTGGTGTGAAGGGAATGGCTACACCTTC.

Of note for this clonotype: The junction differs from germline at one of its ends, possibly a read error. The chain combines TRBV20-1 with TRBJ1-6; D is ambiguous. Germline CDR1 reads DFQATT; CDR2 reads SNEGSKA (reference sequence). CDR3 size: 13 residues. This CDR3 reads CSVRDPGEGPLHF. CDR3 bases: TGCAGTGTTAGAGATCCGGGTGAAGGACCCCTCCACTTT.

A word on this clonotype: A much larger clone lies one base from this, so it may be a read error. The CDR3 loop reads CSARDYRNLRIGALF. CDR3 bases: TGCAGTGCTAGAGATTATCGTAATCTCCGAATCGGAGCTTTATTT. The chain employs TRBV20-1 and TRBJ1-1; D uncertain. This CDR3 region has 15 residues. Germline assignment: CDR1 DFQATT and CDR2 SNEGSKA (reference sequence).

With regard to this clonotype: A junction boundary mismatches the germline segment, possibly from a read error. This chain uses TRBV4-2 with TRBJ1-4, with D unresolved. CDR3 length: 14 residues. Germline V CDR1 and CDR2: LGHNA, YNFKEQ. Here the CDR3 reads CTSSHRGPKGKLFF. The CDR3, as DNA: TGTACCAGCAGCCATCGTGGGCCAAAAGGAAAACTGTTTTTT.

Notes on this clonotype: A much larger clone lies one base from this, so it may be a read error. This chain's CDR3 is CASTPIEAKNIQYF. The CDR3 nucleotides read TGCGCCAGCACCCCGATAGAAGCCAAAAACATTCAGTACTTC. The gene calls are TRBV10-1 and TRBJ2-4; D is unclear. The length of the CDR3 is 14 residues. Looked up from germline, CDR1 is WNHNN and CDR2 is SYGVQD (reference sequence). Trimming shortened V by 7 bases and J by 0 bases, and 10 bases separated the two germline ends.

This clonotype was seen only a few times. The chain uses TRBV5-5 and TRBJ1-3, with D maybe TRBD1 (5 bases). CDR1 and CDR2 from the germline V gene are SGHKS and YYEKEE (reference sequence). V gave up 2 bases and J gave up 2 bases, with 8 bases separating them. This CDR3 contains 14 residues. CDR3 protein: CASSFGQPGNTIYF. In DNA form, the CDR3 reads TGTGCCAGCAGCTTTGGACAACCTGGAAACACCATATATTTT.

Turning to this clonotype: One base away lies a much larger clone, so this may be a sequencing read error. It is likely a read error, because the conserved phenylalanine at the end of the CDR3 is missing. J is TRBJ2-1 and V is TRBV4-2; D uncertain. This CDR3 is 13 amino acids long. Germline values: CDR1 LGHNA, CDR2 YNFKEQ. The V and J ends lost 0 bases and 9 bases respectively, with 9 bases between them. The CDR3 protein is CASSQDIRVEQFL. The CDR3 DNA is TGTGCCAGCAGCCAAGATATTCGGGTTGAGCAGTTCTTA.

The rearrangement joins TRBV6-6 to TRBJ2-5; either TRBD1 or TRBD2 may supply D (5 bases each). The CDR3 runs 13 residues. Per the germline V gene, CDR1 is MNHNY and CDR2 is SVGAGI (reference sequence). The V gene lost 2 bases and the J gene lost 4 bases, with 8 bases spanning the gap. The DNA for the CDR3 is TGTGCCAGCAGTTACGCAGGGAGAGAGACCCAGTACTTC. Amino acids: CASSYAGRETQYF.

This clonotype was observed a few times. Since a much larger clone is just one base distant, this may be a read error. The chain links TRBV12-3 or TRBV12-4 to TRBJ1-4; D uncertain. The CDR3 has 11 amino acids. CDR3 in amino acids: CASCFGRRLFF. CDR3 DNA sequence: TGTGCCAGCTGTTTTGGCAGGAGGCTGTTTTTT.

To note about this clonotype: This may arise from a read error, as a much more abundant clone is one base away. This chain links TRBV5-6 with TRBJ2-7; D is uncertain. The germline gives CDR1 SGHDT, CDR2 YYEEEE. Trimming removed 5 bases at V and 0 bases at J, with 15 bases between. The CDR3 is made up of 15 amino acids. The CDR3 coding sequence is TGTGCCAGCAGAATTTTCTGGGGAAACTCCTACGAGCAGTACTTC. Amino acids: CASRIFWGNSYEQYF.

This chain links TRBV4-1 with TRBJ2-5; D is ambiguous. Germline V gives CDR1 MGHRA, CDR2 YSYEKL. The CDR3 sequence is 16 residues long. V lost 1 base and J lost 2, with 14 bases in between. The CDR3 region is CASSQVVMVIQETQYF. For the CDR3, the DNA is TGCGCCAGCAGCCAAGTGGTCATGGTTATACAAGAGACCCAGTACTTC.

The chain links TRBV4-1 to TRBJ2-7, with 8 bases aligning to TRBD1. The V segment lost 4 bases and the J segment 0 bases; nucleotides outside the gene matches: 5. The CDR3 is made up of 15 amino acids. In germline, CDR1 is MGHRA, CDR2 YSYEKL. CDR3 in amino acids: CASSLGQDLSYEQYF. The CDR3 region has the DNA TGCGCCAGCAGCCTGGGACAGGATCTCTCCTACGAGCAGTACTTC.